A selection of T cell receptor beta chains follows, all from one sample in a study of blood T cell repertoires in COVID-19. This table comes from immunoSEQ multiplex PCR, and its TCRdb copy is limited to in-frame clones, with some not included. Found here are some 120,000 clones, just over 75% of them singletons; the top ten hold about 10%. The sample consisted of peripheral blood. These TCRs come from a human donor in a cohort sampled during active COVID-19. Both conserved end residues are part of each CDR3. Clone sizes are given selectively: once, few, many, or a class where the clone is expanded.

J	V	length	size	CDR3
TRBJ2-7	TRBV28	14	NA	CASSLPGLYYEQYF
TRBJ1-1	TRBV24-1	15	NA	CATSDSGQGTTEAFF
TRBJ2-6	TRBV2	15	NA	CAYRDIRSGANVLTF
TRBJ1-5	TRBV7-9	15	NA	CASSLGAGMDQPQHF
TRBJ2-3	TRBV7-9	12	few	CASSLERDTQYF
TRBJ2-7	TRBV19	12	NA	CASSSPGTGQYF
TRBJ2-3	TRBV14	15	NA	CASSQHGGFTDTQYF
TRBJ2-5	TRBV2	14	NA	CASSEQDFQETQYF
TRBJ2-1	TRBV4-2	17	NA	CASSPLRGGLGGNEQFF
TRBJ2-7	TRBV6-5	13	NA	CASSYEPFYEQYF
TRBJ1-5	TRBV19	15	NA	CASRSGLGGNQPQHF
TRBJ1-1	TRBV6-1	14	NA	CASSDWGGNTEAFF
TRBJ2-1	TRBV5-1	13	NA	CASSSMADNEQFF
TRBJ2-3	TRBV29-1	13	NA	CSVVQGAGDTQYF
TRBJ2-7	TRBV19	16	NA	CASSTPRQGVYYEQYF
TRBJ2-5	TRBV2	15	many	CASSPDRGYQETQYF
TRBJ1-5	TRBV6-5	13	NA	CASTTGYNQPQHF
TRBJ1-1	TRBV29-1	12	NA	CSAGTGNSEAFF
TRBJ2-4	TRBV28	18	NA	CASSPLVDRDIAKNIQYF
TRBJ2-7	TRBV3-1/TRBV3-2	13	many	CASSRTRNYEQYF
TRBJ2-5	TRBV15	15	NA	CATSRGGGGIETQYF
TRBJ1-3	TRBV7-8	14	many	CASSPGWSGNTIYF
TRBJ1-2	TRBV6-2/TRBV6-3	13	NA	CASSSTGNYGYTF
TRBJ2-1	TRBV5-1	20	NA	CASSLPLKTSGPSGNNEQFF
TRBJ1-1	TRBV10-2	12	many	CASSEGTTEAFF
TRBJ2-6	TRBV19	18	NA	CASSIGQGLISGANVLTF
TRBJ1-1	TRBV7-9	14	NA	CASSLRQGSPPAFF
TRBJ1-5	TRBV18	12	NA	CASTPGDQPQHF
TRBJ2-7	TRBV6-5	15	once	CASSLSGGPAYEQYF
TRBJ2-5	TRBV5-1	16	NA	CASSLSGERPRETQYF
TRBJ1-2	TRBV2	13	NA	CASSYRVDYGYTF
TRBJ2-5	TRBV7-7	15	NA	CASSLNSINQETQYF
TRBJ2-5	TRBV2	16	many	CASSDGTSGGAETQYF
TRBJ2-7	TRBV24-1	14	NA	CATSDPTVPYEQYF
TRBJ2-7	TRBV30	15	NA	CASPRGGAKGSEQYF
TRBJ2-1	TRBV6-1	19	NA	CASSDTGGLAGTKQREQFF
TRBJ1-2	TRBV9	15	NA	CASSVVPPGSYGYTF
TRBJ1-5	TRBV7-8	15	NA	CASSSGTGGNQPQHF
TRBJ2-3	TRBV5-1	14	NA	CASSLNGGEDTQYF
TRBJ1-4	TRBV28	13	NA	CASSLGPEGKLFF
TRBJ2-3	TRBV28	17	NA	CASSSLFWGGAGDTQYF
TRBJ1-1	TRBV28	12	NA	CASKGSVGEAFF
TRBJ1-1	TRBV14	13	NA	CASSQGRTSEAFF
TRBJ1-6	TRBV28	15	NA	CASSLTGIRNSPLHF
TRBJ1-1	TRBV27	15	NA	CASLPRTGGRTEAFF